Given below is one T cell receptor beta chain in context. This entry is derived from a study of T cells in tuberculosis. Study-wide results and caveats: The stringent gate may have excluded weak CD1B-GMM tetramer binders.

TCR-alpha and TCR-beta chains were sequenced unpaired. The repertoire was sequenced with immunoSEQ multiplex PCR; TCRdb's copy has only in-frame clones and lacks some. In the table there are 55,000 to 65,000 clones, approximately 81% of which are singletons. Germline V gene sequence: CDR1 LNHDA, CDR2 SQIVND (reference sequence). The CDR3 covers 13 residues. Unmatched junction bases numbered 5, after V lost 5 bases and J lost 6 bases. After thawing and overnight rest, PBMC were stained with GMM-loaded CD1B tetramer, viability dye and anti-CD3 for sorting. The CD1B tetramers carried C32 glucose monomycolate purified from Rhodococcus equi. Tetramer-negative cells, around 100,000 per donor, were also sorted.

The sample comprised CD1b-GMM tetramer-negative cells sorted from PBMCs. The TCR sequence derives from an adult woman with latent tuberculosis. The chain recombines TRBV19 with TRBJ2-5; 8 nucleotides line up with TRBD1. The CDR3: CASSPQGAQTQYF. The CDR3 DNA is TGTGCCAGTAGTCCGCAGGGGGCGCAGACCCAGTACTTC.